The source of this TCR beta chain is a study of blood T cell repertoires in COVID-19. Overall study context: There were acute and convalescent COVID-19 samples, and they came from the United States, Italy and Spain. PBMCs, B-cell-depleted T cells, or T cells were the source of the cDNA or gDNA that made up the material.

Per the germline V gene, CDR1 is SGHDT and CDR2 is YYEEEE. The CDR3 covers 15 residues. V gave up 1 base and J gave up 7 bases; unmatched junction bases: 8. As handled by the study authors: Amplification with reference gene primers provided the estimates of nucleated cell counts. Sequencing was performed with immunoSEQ multiplex PCR; in TCRdb, only in-frame clones are kept and a portion is missing. V and J calls plus clone size are reproduced from that table; the DNA served to infer D and trimming. The data contain roughly 100,000 clones, about 77% of them singletons. The sequence was collected from a woman of 80 years or more with acute or convalescent COVID-19. The V gene is TRBV5-6, the J gene TRBJ2-1; 7 bases match TRBD1. Sequenced: peripheral blood. Here the CDR3 reads CASSLQTGVWNEQFF. The CDR3 DNA reads TGTGCCAGCAGCTTGCAAACAGGGGTATGGAATGAGCAGTTCTTC.